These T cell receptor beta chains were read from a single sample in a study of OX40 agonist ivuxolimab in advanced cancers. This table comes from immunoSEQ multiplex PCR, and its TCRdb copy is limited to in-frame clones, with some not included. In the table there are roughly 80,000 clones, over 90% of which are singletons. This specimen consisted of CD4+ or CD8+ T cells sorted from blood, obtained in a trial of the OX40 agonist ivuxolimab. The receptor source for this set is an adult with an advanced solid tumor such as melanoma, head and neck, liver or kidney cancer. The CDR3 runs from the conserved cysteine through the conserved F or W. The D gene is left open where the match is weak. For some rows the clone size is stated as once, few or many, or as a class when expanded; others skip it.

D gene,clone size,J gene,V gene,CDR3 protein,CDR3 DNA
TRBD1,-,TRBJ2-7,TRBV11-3,CASSLGDREQYF,TGTGCCAGCAGCTTAGGGGACAGGGAGCAGTACTTC
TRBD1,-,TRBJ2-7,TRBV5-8,CASSSSGTGGHYEQYF,TGTGCCAGCAGCTCTTCCGGGACAGGGGGTCATTACGAGCAGTACTTC
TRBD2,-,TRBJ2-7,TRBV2,CASSEIAGGNEQYF,TGTGCCAGCAGTGAAATAGCGGGAGGGAACGAGCAGTACTTC
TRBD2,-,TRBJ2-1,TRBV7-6,CASSGGSYEQFF,TGCGCTTCTAGCGGGGGGAGTTATGAGCAGTTCTTC
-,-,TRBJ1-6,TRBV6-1,CASRDHNSPLHF,TGTGCCAGCAGGGACCATAATTCACCCCTCCACTTT
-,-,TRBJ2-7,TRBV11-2,CASSLASRNGYEQYF,TGTGCCAGCAGCTTAGCTTCCAGGAACGGCTACGAGCAGTACTTC
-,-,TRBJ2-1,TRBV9,CASSVGDNEQFF,TGTGCCAGCAGCGTAGGGGACAATGAGCAGTTCTTC
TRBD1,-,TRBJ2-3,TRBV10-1,CASSGGALTGDFSTDTQYF,TGCGCCAGCAGTGGGGGAGCGTTGACAGGGGATTTTAGCACAGATACGCAGTATTTT
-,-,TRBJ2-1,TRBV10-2,CAIVGTGNYNEQFF,TGCGCCATTGTAGGAACGGGGAACTACAATGAGCAGTTCTTC
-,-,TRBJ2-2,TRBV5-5,CASSFWAPSDTGELFF,TGTGCCAGCAGCTTTTGGGCACCTAGCGACACCGGGGAGCTGTTTTTT
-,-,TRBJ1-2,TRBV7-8,CASSSSGGGYGYTF,TGTGCCAGCAGCTCTTCGGGGGGCGGATATGGCTACACCTTC
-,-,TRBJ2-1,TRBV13,CASSFGQGGGEQFF,TGTGCCAGCAGCTTTGGGCAGGGAGGCGGTGAGCAGTTCTTC
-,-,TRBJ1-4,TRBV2,CASSVPGGANFEKLFF,TGTGCCAGCAGTGTTCCTGGGGGCGCCAACTTCGAAAAACTGTTTTTT
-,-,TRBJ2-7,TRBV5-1,CASSLDPSYEQYF,TGCGCCAGCAGCTTGGACCCCTCCTACGAGCAGTACTTC
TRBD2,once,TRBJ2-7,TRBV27,CASSLSVIAGPYEQYF,TGTGCCAGCAGTTTATCGGTAATAGCGGGACCCTACGAGCAGTACTTC
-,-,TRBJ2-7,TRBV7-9,CASSVGTYEQYF,TGTGCCAGCAGCGTTGGGACCTACGAGCAGTACTTC
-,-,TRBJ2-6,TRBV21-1,CASSKGKRRAGGANVLTF,TGTGCCAGCAGCAAAGGGAAACGGAGGGCGGGAGGGGCCAACGTCCTGACTTTC
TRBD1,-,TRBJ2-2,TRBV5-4,CASSLEGAFGELFF,TGTGCCAGCAGCTTGGAGGGGGCCTTTGGGGAGCTGTTTTTT
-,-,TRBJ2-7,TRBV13,CASSLGRSLYEQYF,TGTGCCAGCAGCTTGGGGCGATCACTCTACGAGCAGTACTTC
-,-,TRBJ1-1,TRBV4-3,CASSQDGTTEAFF,TGCGCCAGCAGCCAAGATGGGACCACTGAAGCTTTCTTT
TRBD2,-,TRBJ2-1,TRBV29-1,CSVVPLGLLAGGNEQFF,TGCAGCGTTGTGCCTTTAGGTTTACTAGCGGGGGGTAATGAGCAGTTCTTC
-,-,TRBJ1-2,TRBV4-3,CASSQDEGYGYTF,TGCGCCAGCAGCCAAGATGAAGGCTATGGCTACACCTTC
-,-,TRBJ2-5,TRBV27,CASSFTTSGAGETQYF,TGTGCCAGCAGTTTTACGACCTCCGGGGCGGGGGAGACCCAGTACTTC
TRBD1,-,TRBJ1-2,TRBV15,CATSRDRQGLTDGYTF,TGTGCCACCAGCAGGGACCGACAGGGTCTAACGGATGGCTACACCTTC
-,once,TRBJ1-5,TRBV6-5,CASSYSNADNQPQHF,TGTGCCAGCAGTTACTCGAACGCGGACAATCAGCCCCAGCATTTT
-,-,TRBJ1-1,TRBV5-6,CASSLAVGGLSSEAFF,TGTGCCAGCAGCTTGGCCGTTGGGGGCCTTTCATCTGAAGCTTTCTTT
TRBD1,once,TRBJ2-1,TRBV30,CALRNRTGAKFEQFF,TGTGCCCTAAGAAACCGGACAGGGGCGAAGTTTGAGCAGTTCTTC
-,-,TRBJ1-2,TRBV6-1,CASSEFGSPYGYTF,TGTGCCAGCAGTGAATTTGGATCCCCCTATGGCTACACCTTC
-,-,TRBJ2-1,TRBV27,CASSLSRGGEQFF,TGTGCCAGCAGTTTATCGAGGGGCGGTGAGCAGTTCTTC
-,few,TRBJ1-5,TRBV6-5,CASSYSGGNQPQHF,TGTGCCAGCAGTTACTCGGGGGGGAATCAGCCCCAGCATTTT
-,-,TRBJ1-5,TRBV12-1,CASTKGQGGDRSNQPQHF,TGTGCCAGCACTAAGGGCCAGGGAGGAGATAGGAGCAATCAGCCCCAGCATTTT
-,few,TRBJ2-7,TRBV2,CASNRGYEQYF,TGTGCCAGCAACCGAGGGTACGAGCAGTACTTC